This T cell receptor beta chain derives from a study of a mutant IDH1 vaccine in newly diagnosed glioma. Across the study: Patients were pretreated with radiotherapy, temozolomide, or both, mostly both.

Time point in this sample: week 23, last vaccination. A single vaccine dose contained 300 ug of mutant IDH1 20-mer peptide, and topical imiquimod was used with it. Losses at the gene ends were 1 base for V and 2 bases for J; bases not matched to a gene: 7. This CDR3 has 16 amino acids. Germline values: CDR1 LGHNA, CDR2 YSLEER. Of note for this clone: Its cognate antigen is unknown.

Sequencing used immunoSEQ multiplex PCR; TCRdb keeps in-frame clones, though not all of them. In the table there are approximately 41,000 clones, approximately 89% of which are singletons. This chain joins TRBV4-3 and TRBJ1-2; 7 bases align to TRBD1. The TCR originated in a man aged 50 or older with glioma. Sequencing used PBMCs, obtained from a glioma patient whose treatment included an IDH1 peptide vaccine. This CDR3 reads CASSQAGSDRNYGYTF. The CDR3 nucleotides read TGCGCCAGCAGCCAAGCAGGGTCGGACAGGAACTATGGCTACACCTTC.